Each of the 3 T cell receptor beta chains below was sequenced from the same sample in a study of blood T cells in healthy people across ages. Together with a sample-barcoded 5' primer, a J-beta primer mix was included in a second PCR lasting roughly 6 to 12 cycles. TCRdb recomputed calls from the 5' RACE reads with MiXCR, one row per CDR3 protein. Here the sample spans around 940,000 distinct CDR3 sequences, 51% being singletons. Sequenced: blood. The receptors shown here come from a woman in her fifties or sixties in good health.

This clonotype was picked up many times. A much larger clone lies a single base off, so this may be a read error. The chain is built from TRBV27 and TRBJ1-1; TRBD1 matches at 7 bases. There are 14 residues in the CDR3. The V gene end was trimmed by 5 bases and the J gene end by 1 base; junction bases not matched to a gene: 4. The germline V gene has CDR1 MNHEY and CDR2 SMNVEV (reference sequence). CDR3 sequence: CASSARTGNTEAFF. Written as DNA, the CDR3 is TGTGCCAGCAGTGCACGGACAGGGAACACTGAAGCTTTCTTT.

A remark on this clonotype: Germline and junction disagree at one end, which may indicate a read error. This chain connects TRBV28 to TRBJ2-6; tentatively, D is TRBD1 (5 bases). Looked up from germline, CDR1 is MDHEN and CDR2 is SYDVKM. The CDR3 totals 14 residues. In DNA, the CDR3 is TGTGCCAGCACCTCCGGCTCTGGGGCCAGCGTCCTGACTTTC. It codes for CASTSGSGASVLTF.

In its sample, this clonotype was seen a few times. The chain carries TRBV6-2 or TRBV6-3 and TRBJ2-1; D not resolved. Germline lookup yields CDR1 MNHEY and CDR2 SVGEGT. V shed 1 base and J shed 6 bases, with 13 bases lying between them. The CDR3 length is 15 residues. The CDR3, as DNA: TGTGCCAGCAGTTACTGGCTAAGTCTCCTCAATGAGCAGTTCTTC. As protein: CASSYWLSLLNEQFF.